The TCR beta chain described here comes from a study of CD8 T cells in Susac syndrome. In the case of this clonotype: The antigen is undetermined.

General study results and limits: The number of individuals included in the study's TCR sequencing and HLA analysis was acknowledged as relatively small.

An input of about 0.5 to 1 ug of RNA was subjected to reverse transcription using random hexamers. Amplification of TCR beta CDR3 was carried out by immunoSEQ multiplex PCR, which covered 54 Vbeta and 13 Jbeta segments. From the immunoSEQ multiplex PCR reads, TCRdb called clonotypes with MiXCR, one entry per CDR3 protein. The sample has about 280,000 distinct CDR3 sequences; roughly 84% are singletons. In blood CD8+ and CD4+ T cells, TCR beta underwent sequencing. The multiple sclerosis controls were treatment-naive patients with relapsing-remitting disease that was stable or active. The length of the CDR3 is 15 residues. Germline CDR1 SQVTM, CDR2 ANQGSEA. V lost 0 bases, J lost 6 bases, and 18 bases lay in between.

The chain combines TRBV29-1 with TRBJ2-7; D gene uncertain. The sequencing sample was made of CD8+ T cells from PBMCs. The receptor's source is a human donor with multiple sclerosis. The CDR3 nucleotides read TGCAGCGTTGAAGATGAGGTCCGGGCGGTGGGCGAGCAGTACTTC. Its protein product is CSVEDEVRAVGEQYF.